Shown below are 29 T cell receptor beta chains from a single sample sequenced in a study of blood T cell repertoires in COVID-19 (dated by TCRdb to 2020 to 2022). Library generation was performed with the immunoSEQ multiplex PCR assay. The source is immuneACCESS, and TCRdb retained only in-frame sequences with V and J called. Part of the clones is not carried over; for the studies checked, unresolved V genes explain less than half of this, and the remainder is unexplained. In all, the sample holds around 220,000 clones, and 70% to 90% of those were seen once. The ten biggest clones cover around 1.4% of the sample. The sequenced sample was peripheral blood. These receptors were obtained from a man between 18 and 29 years old with active or convalescent COVID-19.

This chain uses TRBV19 with TRBJ1-3, with TRBD1 identical over 7 bases. The CDR3 has 17 residues. CDR1 and CDR2 (germline): LNHDA, SQIVND (reference sequence). V lost 7 bases and J lost 0; bases outside the gene matches: 12. The CDR3 region has the DNA TGTGCCAGTACTCGGCCTGGGACAGCGACCTCTGGAAACACCATATATTTT. Its protein is CASTRPGTATSGNTIYF.

V is TRBV18 and J is TRBJ1-1, with D perhaps TRBD1 (6 bases). This CDR3 comprises 14 residues. The V gene lost 3 bases and the J gene lost 5 bases, with 13 bases spanning the gap. The germline gives CDR1 KGHSH, CDR2 LQKENI. CDR3: CASSPGGLWTEAFF. DNA of the CDR3: TGTGCCAGCTCACCGGGGGGGCTGTGGACTGAAGCTTTCTTT.

The V call is TRBV19, the J call TRBJ2-2, with a tentative D call TRBD2 (6 bases). CDR1 is LNHDA and CDR2 is SQIVND in the germline V gene (reference sequence). With 5 bases removed from V and 8 bases from J, the gap between germline ends came to 24 bases. This CDR3 has 17 residues. CDR3 DNA sequence: TGTGCCAGTAGTGCGGGACCGCCTCTTGTTGGGAGGGGGGAGCTGTTTTTT. It translates to CASSAGPPLVGRGELFF.

This clone was observed a handful of times. The chain carries TRBV10-2 and TRBJ2-3, with D unclear. In germline, CDR1 is WSHSY, CDR2 SAAADI. Trimming cost V 0 bases and J 0 bases, with 7 bases left between them. The CDR3 runs to 15 residues. CDR3 in amino acids: CASSESVVSTDTQYF. CDR3 nucleotides: TGCGCCAGCAGTGAGTCGGTAGTTAGCACAGATACGCAGTATTTT.

The chain uses TRBV5-5 and TRBJ2-5, with 7 bases fitting TRBD2. This CDR3 region has 15 residues. Germline V gene sequence: CDR1 SGHKS, CDR2 YYEKEE (reference sequence). The V segment lost 1 base and the J segment 5 bases; nucleotides outside the gene matches: 8. CDR3 bases: TGTGCCAGCAGCTTGTCGAGACTAGCAGGGGAGACCCAGTACTTC. It codes for CASSLSRLAGETQYF.

The rearrangement uses TRBV6-5 and TRBJ2-7; a weak D match, TRBD2 (6 bases). The V and J ends lost 6 bases and 6 bases respectively, with 21 bases between them. Germline CDR1 MNHEY, CDR2 SVGAGI. This CDR3 contains 15 residues. The CDR3 region is CASRPGGGPWVEQYF. The CDR3 DNA is TGTGCCAGCAGGCCAGGTGGAGGGCCGTGGGTCGAGCAGTACTTC.

The chain couples TRBV2 to TRBJ2-1; 10 bases are a match to TRBD1. The CDR3 totals 15 residues. V was clipped by 5 bases and J by 4 bases; unmatched bases: 5. CDR1 is SNHLY, CDR2 FYNNEI, per germline. The DNA of the CDR3 is TGTGCCAGCAGTCCCGGGACAGGGGTTTACAATGAGCAGTTCTTC. The encoded protein is CASSPGTGVYNEQFF. The variable domain in full, with the rest retrieved from reference TRBV2 and TRBJ2-1, is EPEVTQTPSHQVTQMGQEVILRCVPISNHLYFYWYRQILGQKVEFLVSFYNNEISEKSEIFDDQFSVERPDGSNFTLKIRSTKLEDSAMYFCASSPGTGVYNEQFFGPGTRLTVL.

This rearrangement joins TRBV5-1 to TRBJ2-7; D may be TRBD2 (5 bases). The CDR3 is 14 residues long. V lost 5 bases and J lost 0, with 12 bases in between. Per the germline V gene, CDR1 is SGHRS and CDR2 is YFSETQ. This chain's CDR3 is CASRSGLTSYEQYF. The CDR3 DNA reads TGCGCCAGCAGGTCCGGACTGACCTCCTACGAGCAGTACTTC.

The chain has TRBV6-5 and TRBJ2-3, with 9 nucleotides matching TRBD2. Germline V gene sequence: CDR1 MNHEY, CDR2 SVGAGI. The CDR3 loop spans 15 amino acids. The V and J ends lost 6 bases and 4 bases, in that order; junction bases with no gene match: 8. CDR3 DNA sequence: TGTGCCAGCAGCAGAATTAGCGGGAGCGCAGATACGCAGTATTTT. It yields the protein CASSRISGSADTQYF.

This clone was counted a single time. V usage is TRBV7-2 and J usage is TRBJ2-1; the match to TRBD2 covers 9 bases. Per the germline V gene, CDR1 is SGHTA and CDR2 is FQGNSA. This CDR3 spans 16 amino acids. The V gene end was trimmed by 4 bases and the J gene end by 14 bases; junction bases not matched to a gene: 18. In DNA, the CDR3 is TGTGCCAGCAGCTGGGGGGTAGCGGGAGTCTTGACGGACGAGTTCTTC. It codes for CASSWGVAGVLTDEFF.

V usage is TRBV7-9 and J usage is TRBJ2-6; 10 bases are a match to TRBD1. V shed 2 bases, J shed 2 bases, and the junction held 6 bases outside the gene matches. This CDR3 spans 18 amino acids. Germline CDR1 and CDR2: SEHNR and FQNEAQ (reference sequence). The CDR3 bases are TGTGCCAGCAGCTTATTGACAGGGGGCTCTGCTGGGGCCAACGTCCTGACTTTC. The encoded protein is CASSLLTGGSAGANVLTF.

The J gene is TRBJ2-3, the V gene TRBV19; 15 bases are a match to TRBD2. CDR3 length: 18 amino acids. V shed 3 bases, J shed 6 bases, and the junction held 10 bases outside the gene matches. Germline lookup yields CDR1 LNHDA and CDR2 SQIVND (reference sequence). The CDR3 is CASSMPRPGTSGGDTQYF. The CDR3, as DNA: TGTGCCAGTAGTATGCCCCGACCCGGGACTAGCGGGGGGGATACGCAGTATTTT. Complete variable domain (other parts from reference TRBV19 and TRBJ2-3): DGGITQSPKYLFRKEGQNVTLSCEQNLNHDAMYWYRQDPGQGLRLIYYSQIVNDFQKGDIAEGYSVSREKKESFPLTVTSAQKNPTAFYLCASSMPRPGTSGGDTQYFGPGTRLTVL.

This rearrangement joins TRBV27 to TRBJ2-7; TRBD2 matches at 7 bases. Germline V gene data show CDR1 as MNHEY and CDR2 as SMNVEV (reference sequence). There are 14 residues in the CDR3. J was trimmed by 7 bases and V by 2 bases; bases with no gene match: 8. CDR3 nucleotides: TGTGCCAGCAGTTTAGGCGGGAGAAGGAATGAGCAGTACTTC. Amino acids: CASSLGGRRNEQYF.

The chain employs TRBV19 and TRBJ1-1, with a possible D match to TRBD1 (5 bases). The germline V gene encodes CDR1 LNHDA and CDR2 SQIVND (reference sequence). V lost 10 bases and J lost 4, with 22 bases in between. This CDR3 has 15 residues. The CDR3: CATRPVGTLGTEAFF. In DNA form, the CDR3 reads TGTGCCACTCGACCAGTCGGGACTCTGGGCACTGAAGCTTTCTTT. The full variable domain, with the rest looked up from reference TRBV19 and TRBJ1-1, is DGGITQSPKYLFRKEGQNVTLSCEQNLNHDAMYWYRQDPGQGLRLIYYSQIVNDFQKGDIAEGYSVSREKKESFPLTVTSAQKNPTAFYLCATRPVGTLGTEAFFGQGTRLTVV.

In this sample, this clone turned up once. The chain is built from TRBV7-2 and TRBJ2-7; a weak D match, TRBD2 (5 bases). This CDR3 region has 15 residues. Germline-derived CDR1 and CDR2 are SGHTA and FQGNSA. Trimming removed 2 bases at V and 0 bases at J, with 11 bases between. The DNA of the CDR3 is TGTGCCAGCAGCTTAAGGCGGGTGATCTCCTACGAGCAGTACTTC. Protein product: CASSLRRVISYEQYF.

The chain has TRBV19 and TRBJ2-3; 9 nucleotides match TRBD1. V was pared by 9 bases and J by 0 bases, with 4 bases of the junction left unmatched. This CDR3 is built from 14 residues. Per germline, CDR1 LNHDA and CDR2 SQIVND (reference sequence). The CDR3 is CASNRGPSTDTQYF. As DNA, the CDR3 is TGTGCCAGCAACAGGGGGCCTAGCACAGATACGCAGTATTTT. The whole variable domain, filled in from reference TRBV19 and TRBJ2-3, reads DGGITQSPKYLFRKEGQNVTLSCEQNLNHDAMYWYRQDPGQGLRLIYYSQIVNDFQKGDIAEGYSVSREKKESFPLTVTSAQKNPTAFYLCASNRGPSTDTQYFGPGTRLTVL.

This chain uses TRBV21-1 with TRBJ2-7; TRBD2 is the table's D call, not checked against the DNA. TRBV21-1 is termed a pseudogene. The CDR3 covers 13 residues. CDR3 loop: CAAGPRHLYEQYF. The DNA of the CDR3 is TGTGCCGCGGGGCCCCGCCACCTCTACGAGCAGTACTTC.

The V call is TRBV7-8, the J call TRBJ1-6; D perhaps matches TRBD1 (5 bases). This CDR3 contains 14 residues. Germline-derived CDR1 and CDR2 are SGHVS and FQNEAQ. Trimming left V 3 bases short and J 6 bases short, with 9 bases between. CDR3 DNA sequence: TGTGCCAGCAGCTTTCAGGGTTCTAATTCACCCCTCCACTTT. It yields the protein CASSFQGSNSPLHF.

Written as DNA, the CDR3 is TGTGCCAGTAGTATAGACGGGGACATAAGGACCTATGGCTACACCTTC. It yields the protein CASSIDGDIRTYGYTF. This chain links TRBV19 with TRBJ1-2; weak D call: TRBD1 (6 bases). V lost 0 bases, J lost 4 bases, and 15 bases lay in between. The CDR3 is 16 amino acids. Germline CDR1 is LNHDA and CDR2 is SQIVND (reference sequence).

This sequence joins TRBV7-9 and TRBJ2-1; TRBD2 matches at 8 bases. The trim removed 3 bases at V and 0 bases at J, leaving 13 bases unmatched. The CDR3 is 19 amino acids. Looked up from germline, CDR1 is SEHNR and CDR2 is FQNEAQ (reference sequence). CDR3 protein: CASSFPGNSSGSSYNEQFF. DNA of the CDR3: TGTGCCAGCAGCTTCCCGGGAAACTCTAGCGGGTCCTCCTACAATGAGCAGTTCTTC.

The chain combines TRBV30 with TRBJ1-2; tentative D call: TRBD1 (6 bases). CDR3 length: 14 residues. The germline V gene has CDR1 GTSNPN and CDR2 SVGIG (reference sequence). Trimming cost V 1 base and J 5 bases, with 14 bases left between them. As DNA, the CDR3 is TGTGCCTGGAGTGGGGCAGGGGACGAATATGGCTACACCTTC. It encodes CAWSGAGDEYGYTF.

The rearrangement links TRBV19 to TRBJ1-2; maybe TRBD1 (5 bases). The CDR3 contains 15 residues. Germline-derived CDR1 and CDR2 are LNHDA and SQIVND (reference sequence). V lost 3 bases and J 8 bases, leaving 19 bases between the germline ends. The CDR3 nucleotides read TGTGCCAGTAGTATCAGAGACAGAGAGTTTCGGGGCTACACCTTC. This gives the protein CASSIRDREFRGYTF.

This clone was found a few times. Other DNA sequences in the same sample also yield this CDR3. The DNA for the CDR3 is TGTGCCAGCAGCCTCCAGGGCACAGATACGCAGTATTTT. It yields the protein CASSLQGTDTQYF. This rearrangement joins TRBV14 to TRBJ2-3; no clear D gene. Germline lookup yields CDR1 SGHDN and CDR2 FVKESK. Trimming took 4 bases from V and 1 from J, leaving 6 bases between them. This CDR3 has 13 amino acids.

V gene TRBV9 combines with J gene TRBJ2-1, with TRBD2 matching 9 bases. The junction had 11 bases not matched to a gene; V was cut back by 0 bases and J by 7 bases. Per germline, CDR1 SGDLS and CDR2 YYNGEE. This CDR3 spans 17 amino acids. The CDR3 is CASSVDGLAGLVNEQFF. In nucleotides, the CDR3 is TGTGCCAGCAGCGTAGACGGGCTAGCGGGGCTTGTGAATGAGCAGTTCTTC.

The rearrangement uses TRBV9 and TRBJ2-7; 7 bases are a match to TRBD1. V lost 3 bases and J lost 4; bases outside the gene matches: 10. The CDR3 totals 15 residues. Germline V CDR1 and CDR2: SGDLS, YYNGEE. CDR3 sequence: CASSEGAGEKYEQYF. The DNA for the CDR3 is TGTGCCAGCAGCGAGGGGGCAGGGGAAAAATACGAGCAGTACTTC.

This rearrangement joins TRBV2 to TRBJ2-3; 12 bases agree with TRBD1. The V gene's germline CDR1 is SNHLY and CDR2 FYNNEI. The CDR3 consists of 14 residues. Trimming cost V 8 bases and J 3 bases; bases outside gene matches: 3. In nucleotides, the CDR3 is TGTGCCAGCGGGGGACAGGGGGCAACAGATACGCAGTATTTT. Residues: CASGGQGATDTQYF.

J is TRBJ2-5 and V is TRBV30, with D perhaps TRBD2 (5 bases). In germline, CDR1 is GTSNPN, CDR2 SVGIG (reference sequence). The V end was cut by 5 bases, the J end by 2 bases, with 15 bases between. CDR3 size: 14 residues. CDR3 protein: CAWGPGQRQETQYF. The CDR3 DNA reads TGTGCCTGGGGTCCCGGGCAGCGGCAAGAGACCCAGTACTTC.

V usage is TRBV29-1 and J usage is TRBJ2-5; possible D gene TRBD2, 6 bases. Trimming removed 2 bases at V and 0 bases at J, with 22 bases between. The CDR3 is 18 residues long. Germline CDR1 SQVTM, CDR2 ANQGSEA. The CDR3 nucleotides are TGCAGCGTTGAAACGTGGATCAGGCCTAGCGAGTACCAAGAGACCCAGTACTTC. This encodes CSVETWIRPSEYQETQYF.

The genes are TRBV14 and TRBJ2-3, with 8 bases lining up with TRBD2. The length of the CDR3 is 14 residues. Per the germline V gene, CDR1 is SGHDN and CDR2 is FVKESK. V lost 5 bases to trimming and J lost 6 bases; unmatched junction nucleotides: 7. CDR3 sequence: CASSIAGSSDTQYF. In DNA, the CDR3 is TGTGCCAGCAGCATAGCGGGATCGTCGGATACGCAGTATTTT.